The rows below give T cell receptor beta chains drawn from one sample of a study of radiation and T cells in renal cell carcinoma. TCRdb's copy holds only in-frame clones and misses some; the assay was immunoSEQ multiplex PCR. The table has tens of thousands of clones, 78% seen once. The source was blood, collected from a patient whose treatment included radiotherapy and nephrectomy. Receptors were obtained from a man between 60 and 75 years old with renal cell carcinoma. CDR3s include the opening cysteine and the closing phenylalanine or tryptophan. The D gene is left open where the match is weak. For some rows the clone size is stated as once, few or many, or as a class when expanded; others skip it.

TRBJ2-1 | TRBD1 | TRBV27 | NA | TGTGCCAGCAGTTTAAGTCTCAGGGGGAATGAGCAGTTCTTC | CASSLSLRGNEQFF
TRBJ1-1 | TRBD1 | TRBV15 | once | TGTGCCACCAGCAGAGATAGAACAGGGGAGCGCCATGGGGCTTTCTTT | CATSRDRTGERHGAFF
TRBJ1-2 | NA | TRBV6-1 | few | TGTGCCAGCAGTGAAGCGGGTCCGGGGAACTATGGCTACACCTTC | CASSEAGPGNYGYTF
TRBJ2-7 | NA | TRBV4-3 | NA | TGCGCCAGCAGCCAAGATATTGCTAGCGACTACGAGCAGTACTTC | CASSQDIASDYEQYF
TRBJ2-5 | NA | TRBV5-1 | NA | TGCGCCAGCAGCTTATCATGGTTGCAGGAGACCCAGTACTTC | CASSLSWLQETQYF
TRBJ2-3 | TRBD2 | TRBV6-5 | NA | TGTGCCAGCAGTTGGACTAGCGGGGGTAGCACAGATACGCAGTATTTT | CASSWTSGGSTDTQYF
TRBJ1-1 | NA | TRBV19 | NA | TGTGCCAGTAGTTTTACAGGGAACACTGAAGCTTTCTTT | CASSFTGNTEAFF
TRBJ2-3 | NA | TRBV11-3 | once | TGTGCCAGCAGCTTAGGGGGTGCAGATACGCAGTATTTT | CASSLGGADTQYF
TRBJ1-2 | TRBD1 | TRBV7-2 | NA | TGTGCCAGCAGCTCTTATGGGGGGACAGGGAGCACCTTC | CASSSYGGTGSTF
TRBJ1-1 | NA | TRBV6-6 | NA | TGTGCCAGCAGCCCCAGGGGCGCCACTGAAGCTTTCTTT | CASSPRGATEAFF
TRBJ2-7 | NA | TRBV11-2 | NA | TGTGCCAGCAGCATTGATCCAGGAATACTTCCCTACGAGCAGTACTTC | CASSIDPGILPYEQYF
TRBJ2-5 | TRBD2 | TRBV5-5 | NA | TGTGCCAGCTCGAGACTAGCGGGAGAGACCCAGTACTTC | CASSRLAGETQYF
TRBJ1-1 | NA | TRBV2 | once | TGTGCCAGCAGTGAATATCGGGGACCGAACACTGAAGCTTTCTTT | CASSEYRGPNTEAFF
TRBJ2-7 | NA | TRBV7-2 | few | TGTGCCAGCAGCGCTGCCTACGAGCAGTACTTC | CASSAAYEQYF
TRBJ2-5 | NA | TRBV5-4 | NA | TGTGCCAGCAGCTCCAACAACAACCAAGAGACCCAGTACTTC | CASSSNNNQETQYF
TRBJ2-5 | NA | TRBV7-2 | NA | TGTGCCAGCAGCCGGGACCCCCAAGAGACCCAGTACTTC | CASSRDPQETQYF
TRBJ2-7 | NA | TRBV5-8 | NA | TGTGCCAGCAGGGAATTCTCCTACGAGCAGTACTTC | CASREFSYEQYF
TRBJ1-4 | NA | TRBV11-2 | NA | TGTGCCAGCAGCTTAGGCCCGGGAGAAAAACTGTTTTTT | CASSLGPGEKLFF
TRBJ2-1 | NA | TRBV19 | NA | TGTGCCACTCGGGACACCCCCTACAATGAGCAGTTCTTC | CATRDTPYNEQFF
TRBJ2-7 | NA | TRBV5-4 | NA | TGTGCCAGCAGCTTGGCAGGGTCCATCTACGAGCAGTACTTC | CASSLAGSIYEQYF
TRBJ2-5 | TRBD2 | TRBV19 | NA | TGTGCCAGTAGTATCCTAGCGGGAGGGCCGGAGACCCAGTACTTC | CASSILAGGPETQYF
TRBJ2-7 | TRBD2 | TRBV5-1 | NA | TGCGCCAGCAGCTTGGTGCCCCTAGCGGCAAGCTCCTACGAGCAGTACTTC | CASSLVPLAASSYEQYF
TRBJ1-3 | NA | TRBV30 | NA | TGTGCCTGGAGCCTATCGGAGGGGATCTCTGGAAACACCATATATTTT | CAWSLSEGISGNTIYF
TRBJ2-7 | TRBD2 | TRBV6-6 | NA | TGTGCCAGCATTTTAGCGGGGGGATCCTACGAGCAGTACTTC | CASILAGGSYEQYF
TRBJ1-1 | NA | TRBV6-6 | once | TGTGCCAGCAGTTACTCGGGCGGGAACACTGAAGCTTTCTTT | CASSYSGGNTEAFF
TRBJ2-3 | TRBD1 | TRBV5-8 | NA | TGTGCCAGCAGCGCGGACAGGGGGCCAGATACGCAGTATTTT | CASSADRGPDTQYF
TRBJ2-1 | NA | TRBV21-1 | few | TGTGCCAGCAGCAAATGTCTTTGGGCAGGGAAGATGTACAATGAGCAGTTCTTC | CASSKCLWAGKMYNEQFF
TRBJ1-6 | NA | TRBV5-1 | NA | TGCGCCAGCAGCCTGAACTTGGGGAACAATAATTCACCCCTCCACTTT | CASSLNLGNNNSPLHF
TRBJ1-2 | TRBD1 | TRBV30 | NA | TGTGCCTGGGGACAGGGTGAGGGTGGCTACACCTTC | CAWGQGEGGYTF
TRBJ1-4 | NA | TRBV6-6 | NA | TGTGCCAGCAGAACGGGACAACGGACTGAAAAACTGTTTTTT | CASRTGQRTEKLFF
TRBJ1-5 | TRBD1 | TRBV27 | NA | TGTGCCAGCACGCCCCTTATCCCGGGACAGCCATATAGCAATCAGCCCCAGCATTTT | CASTPLIPGQPYSNQPQHF
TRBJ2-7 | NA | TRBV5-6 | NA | TGTGCCAGCAGCTTAACCGGGTCCTTCTTCTCCTACGAGCAGTACTTC | CASSLTGSFFSYEQYF
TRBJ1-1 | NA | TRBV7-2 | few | TGTGCCAGCAGCATCACACGCGGCACTGAAGCTTTCTTT | CASSITRGTEAFF
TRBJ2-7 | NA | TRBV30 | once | TGTGCCTGGAGTGTACGAACAGGCAGTCTCACCTACGAGCAGTACTTC | CAWSVRTGSLTYEQYF
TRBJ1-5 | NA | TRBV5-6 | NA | TGTGCCAGCAGTATGCAGAATCAGCCCCAGCATTTT | CASSMQNQPQHF
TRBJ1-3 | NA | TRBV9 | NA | TGTGCCAGCAGCGTAGGTCTTGAGACCCAGGCTGGAAACACCATATATTTT | CASSVGLETQAGNTIYF
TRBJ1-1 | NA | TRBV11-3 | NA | TGTGCCAGCAGCCCCAAGCTACCCATTCAAAGGACTGAAGCTTTCTTT | CASSPKLPIQRTEAFF
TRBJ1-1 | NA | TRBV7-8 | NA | TGTGCCAGCAGCTCCGCGGGGAACACTGAAGCTTTCTTT | CASSSAGNTEAFF
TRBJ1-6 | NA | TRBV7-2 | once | TGTGCCAGCAGCTTAGGGCCCACAGCCCAGACCAATTCACCCCTCCACTTT | CASSLGPTAQTNSPLHF
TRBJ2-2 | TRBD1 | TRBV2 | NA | TGTGCCAGAGGGACAGCCGCGAACACCGGGGAGCTGTTTTTT | CARGTAANTGELFF
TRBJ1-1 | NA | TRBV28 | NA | TGTGCCAGCAGTTTCCCAGGGGATGTCACTGAAGCTTTCTTT | CASSFPGDVTEAFF
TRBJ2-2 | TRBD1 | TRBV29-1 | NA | TGCAGCGTTGCGACAGGGGGAAACACCGGGGAGCTGTTTTTT | CSVATGGNTGELFF
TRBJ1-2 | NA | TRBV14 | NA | TGTGCCAGCAGCCAAGGAGCGACAGCCCAGTACACCTTC | CASSQGATAQYTF
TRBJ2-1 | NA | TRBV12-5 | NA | TGTGCTAGTGGTTTGAATATCAGGACACTTCGGGAGCATGAGCAGTTCTTC | CASGLNIRTLREHEQFF
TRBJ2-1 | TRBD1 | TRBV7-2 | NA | TGTGCCAGCAGCTTAGCGGGACAGGGGTTGGCGATTGAGCAGTTCTTC | CASSLAGQGLAIEQFF
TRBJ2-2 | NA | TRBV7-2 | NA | TGTGCCAGTAATCACAGGTCTGGAAACACCGGGGAGCTGTTTTTT | CASNHRSGNTGELFF
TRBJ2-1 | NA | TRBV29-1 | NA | TGCAGCTCCCAGGACACATACAATGAGCAGTTCTTC | CSSQDTYNEQFF
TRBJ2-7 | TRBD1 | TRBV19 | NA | TGTGCCAGTAGGGTCAGGACAGGCGGATACGAGCAGTACTTC | CASRVRTGGYEQYF
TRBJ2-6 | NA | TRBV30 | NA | TGTGCCTGGCCAAGGACAGTTTCTGGGGCCAACGTCCTGACTTTC | CAWPRTVSGANVLTF
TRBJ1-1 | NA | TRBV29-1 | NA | TGCAGCGCCGAGGGGCAGAGAAACACTGAAGCTTTCTTT | CSAEGQRNTEAFF
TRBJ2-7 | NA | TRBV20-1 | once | TGCAGTGCTAGAGTTTTATACGAGCAGTACTTC | CSARVLYEQYF
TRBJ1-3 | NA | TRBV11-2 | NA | TGTGCAACCGGACATGGCCTGTTGAACACCATATATTTT | CATGHGLLNTIYF
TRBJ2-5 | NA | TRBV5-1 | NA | TGCGCCAGCAGCTTGGGGTCCAATCAAGAGACCCAGTACTTC | CASSLGSNQETQYF
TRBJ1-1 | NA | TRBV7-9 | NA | TGTGCCAGCAGCTCCGATTATGGCCCAGGGGCGGACACTGAAGCTTTCTTT | CASSSDYGPGADTEAFF
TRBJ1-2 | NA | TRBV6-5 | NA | TGTGCCAGCAGAGAGACAGCGACTAACTATGGCTACACCTTC | CASRETATNYGYTF
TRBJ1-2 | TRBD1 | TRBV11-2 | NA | TGTGCCAGCAGCTCTAGACAGGGGGCCGACTATGGCTACACCTTC | CASSSRQGADYGYTF
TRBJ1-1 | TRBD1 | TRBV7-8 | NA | TGTGCCAGCAGCTTAGTAGCAGGGGGGAGGACTGAAGCTTTCTTT | CASSLVAGGRTEAFF
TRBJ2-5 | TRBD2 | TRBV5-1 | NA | TGCGCCAGCAGCTCGTCGGGGGGGGCAGAGACCCAGTACTTC | CASSSSGGAETQYF
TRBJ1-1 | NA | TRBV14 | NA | TGTGCCAGCAGCCAAGGTATGCCGAACACTGAAGCTTTCTTT | CASSQGMPNTEAFF